This T cell receptor beta chain was observed in a study of graft-versus-host responses after intestinal transplantation. Study details: Recipients were all induced with anti-thymocyte globulin, then given tacrolimus and steroids for around 3 years.

This clone occurred a few times. Its specificity is unknown. CDR3 size: 15 residues. Germline assignment: CDR1 SEHNR and CDR2 FQNEAQ (reference sequence). Unmatched junction bases numbered 11, after V lost 10 bases and J lost 1 base. Study-level results: Researchers found peak circulating GvH clone levels linked to early post-transplant HvG declines.

Here immunoSEQ multiplex PCR was the method, and the copy in TCRdb shows in-frame clones only, minus some. The table records tens of thousands of clones, roughly 90% of them present only once. This sequence was found in a human donor who received an intestinal transplant. Sequences were derived from unstimulated CD8+ T cells sorted from spleen or lymph node cells, sampled before intestinal transplant. The J gene is TRBJ1-1, the V gene TRBV7-9; 8 bases are a match to TRBD1. CDR3 coding DNA: TGTGCCACCTTCCAGGGGGCTGATGGGAACACTGAAGCTTTCTTT. Amino acids: CATFQGADGNTEAFF.